The rows below give T cell receptor beta chains drawn from one sample of a study of cytomegalovirus exposure and HLA in healthy donors. Profiled with immunoSEQ multiplex PCR; TCRdb holds only in-frame clones, not every one. The table lists about 160,000 clones, approximately 90% of them singletons. Source material: PBMCs. The source of these receptors is a man between 18 and 29 years old in good health and CMV-seronegative. The CDR3 runs from the conserved cysteine through the conserved F or W. Each record gives: clone size, V gene, D gene, J gene, CDR3 protein, CDR3 DNA. A D gene is named only where the DNA matches it firmly. Clone size is stated in some rows and not others, as once, few, many or a class when expanded.

size: NA; V: TRBV7-2; D: NA; J: TRBJ2-7; CDR3: CASSLGWGESYEQYF; DNA: TGTGCCAGCAGCTTAGGTTGGGGGGAGTCCTACGAGCAGTACTTC
size: NA; V: TRBV6-5; D: NA; J: TRBJ1-1; CDR3: CASSYSSWGGEVAFF; DNA: TGTGCCAGCAGTTACTCGAGTTGGGGGGGCGAGGTGGCTTTCTTT
size: NA; V: TRBV5-5; D: NA; J: TRBJ2-7; CDR3: CASSLTTSSYEQYF; DNA: TGTGCCAGCAGCCTAACGACTAGTAGCTACGAGCAGTACTTC
size: NA; V: TRBV5-1; D: TRBD2; J: TRBJ2-7; CDR3: CASSLGLAGADEQYF; DNA: TGCGCCAGCAGCTTGGGTCTAGCGGGAGCTGACGAGCAGTACTTC
size: NA; V: TRBV7-9; D: TRBD2; J: TRBJ2-3; CDR3: CASSRWTSGTDTQYF; DNA: TGTGCCAGCAGCCGTTGGACTAGCGGTACAGATACGCAGTATTTT
size: NA; V: TRBV6-5; D: TRBD1; J: TRBJ1-4; CDR3: CASQDRGVQEKLFF; DNA: TGTGCCAGCCAGGACAGGGGAGTCCAAGAAAAACTGTTTTTT
size: NA; V: TRBV7-8; D: NA; J: TRBJ1-2; CDR3: CASSSQGIYGYTF; DNA: TGTGCCAGCAGCTCACAGGGTATCTATGGCTACACCTTC
size: NA; V: TRBV4-1; D: NA; J: TRBJ2-3; CDR3: CASSQEGPDTQYF; DNA: TGCGCCAGCAGCCAAGAGGGCCCAGATACGCAGTATTTT
size: few; V: TRBV6-5; D: TRBD1; J: TRBJ1-5; CDR3: CASSYSTGDHQPQHF; DNA: TGTGCCAGCAGTTACTCAACAGGGGATCATCAGCCCCAGCATTTT
size: NA; V: TRBV27; D: TRBD1; J: TRBJ2-3; CDR3: CASSLFGQASTDTQYF; DNA: TGTGCCAGCAGTTTATTCGGACAGGCTAGCACAGATACGCAGTATTTT
size: NA; V: TRBV5-1; D: TRBD2; J: TRBJ2-7; CDR3: CASSPIAGGPLEQYF; DNA: TGCGCCAGCAGCCCGATAGCGGGAGGCCCTCTCGAGCAGTACTTC
size: NA; V: TRBV7-6; D: NA; J: TRBJ2-2; CDR3: CASSLGGGRYTGELFF; DNA: TGTGCCAGCAGCTTAGGCGGCGGAAGGTACACCGGGGAGCTGTTTTTT
size: NA; V: TRBV9; D: TRBD1; J: TRBJ2-1; CDR3: CASSLQGDSYNEQFF; DNA: TGTGCCAGCAGCCTCCAGGGGGACTCCTACAATGAGCAGTTCTTC
size: NA; V: TRBV6-6; D: NA; J: TRBJ1-1; CDR3: CASSLPRGNTEAFF; DNA: TGTGCCAGCAGCCTCCCAAGGGGAAACACTGAAGCTTTCTTT
size: NA; V: TRBV11-2; D: TRBD2; J: TRBJ2-7; CDR3: CASSRVGVGSGRDEQYF; DNA: TGTGCCAGCAGCCGAGTTGGAGTGGGTAGCGGGAGGGACGAGCAGTACTTC